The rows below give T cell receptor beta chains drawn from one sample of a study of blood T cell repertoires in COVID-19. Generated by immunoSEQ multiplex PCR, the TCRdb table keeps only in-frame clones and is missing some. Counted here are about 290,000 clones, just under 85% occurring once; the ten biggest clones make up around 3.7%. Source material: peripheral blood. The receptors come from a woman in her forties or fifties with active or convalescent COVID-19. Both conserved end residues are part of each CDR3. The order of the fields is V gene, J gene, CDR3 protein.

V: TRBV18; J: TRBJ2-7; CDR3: CASSERLATSYEQYF
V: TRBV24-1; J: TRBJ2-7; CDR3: CATSSSGYEQYF
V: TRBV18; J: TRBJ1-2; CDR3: CASSPIKGDGYTF
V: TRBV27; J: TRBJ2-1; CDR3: CASSLSRGGEQFF
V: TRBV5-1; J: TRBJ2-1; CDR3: CASSLGGTSFISSYNEQFF
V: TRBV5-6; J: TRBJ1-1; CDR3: CASTPSLDRYEAFF
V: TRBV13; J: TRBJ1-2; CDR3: CASSSAGVGYTF
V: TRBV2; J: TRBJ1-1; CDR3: CATSTGINTEAFF
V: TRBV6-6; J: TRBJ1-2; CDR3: CASTPGYGYTF
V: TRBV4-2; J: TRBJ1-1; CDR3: CASSQEQGAFTEAFF
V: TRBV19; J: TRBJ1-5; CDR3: CASSIDGQPQHF
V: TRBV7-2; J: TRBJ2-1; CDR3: CASSSTRYNEQFF
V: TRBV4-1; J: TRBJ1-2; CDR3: CASSDPLGRAAGYTF
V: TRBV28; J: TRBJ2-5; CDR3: CASSFYSGQIQETQYF
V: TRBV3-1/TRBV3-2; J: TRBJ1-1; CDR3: CASSRWTGRDTEAFF
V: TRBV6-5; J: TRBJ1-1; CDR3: CASDRATEAFF
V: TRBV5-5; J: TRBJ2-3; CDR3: CASSFATGKRADTQYF
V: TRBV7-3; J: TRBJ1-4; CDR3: CASSLTGLAGTNEKLFF
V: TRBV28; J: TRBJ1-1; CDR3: CASSSAGGTEAFF
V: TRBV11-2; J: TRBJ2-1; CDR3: CASSLGWREHNEQFF
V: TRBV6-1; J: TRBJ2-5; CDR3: CASSARTSGTQETQYF
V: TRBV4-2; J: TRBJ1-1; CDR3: CASSQVQIYTEAFF
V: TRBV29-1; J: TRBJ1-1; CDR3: CSVEQWNTEAFF
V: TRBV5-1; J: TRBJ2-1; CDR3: CASSVLSGSSYNEQFF
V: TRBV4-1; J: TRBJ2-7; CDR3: CASSQWQGYEQYF
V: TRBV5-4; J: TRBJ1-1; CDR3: CASSREGWAEAFF
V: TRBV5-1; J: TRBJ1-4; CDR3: CASSSRSTNEKLFF
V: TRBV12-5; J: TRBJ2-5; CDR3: CASGLRTSGAQYF
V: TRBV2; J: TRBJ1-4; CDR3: CASSVRPRGEKLFF
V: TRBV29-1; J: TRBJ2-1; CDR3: CSVKGVAGGNEQFF
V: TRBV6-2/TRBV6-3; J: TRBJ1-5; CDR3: CASSKGDRAVHQPQHF
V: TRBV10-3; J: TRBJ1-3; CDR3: CATGGDSGNTIYF
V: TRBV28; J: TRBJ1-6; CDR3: CASSVRTGYSPLHF
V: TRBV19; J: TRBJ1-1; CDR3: CASSTGQGSNTEAFF
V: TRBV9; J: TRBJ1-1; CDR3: CASGPGGEVTEAFF
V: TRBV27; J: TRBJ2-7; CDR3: CASSRDPGTSGYEQYF
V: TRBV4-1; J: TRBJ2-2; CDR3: CASSQASLNTGELFF
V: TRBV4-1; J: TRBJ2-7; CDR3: CASSRRTGIYEQYF
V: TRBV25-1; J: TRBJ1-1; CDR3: CASLRGLNTEAFF
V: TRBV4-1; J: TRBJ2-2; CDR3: CASSQPLGGMARTGELFF
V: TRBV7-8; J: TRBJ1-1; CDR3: CASSLGAGRKAFF
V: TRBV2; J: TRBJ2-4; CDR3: CASSRTGEGLGIQYF
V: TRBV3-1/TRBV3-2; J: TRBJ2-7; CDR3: CASSLKVGGLAGVRSYEQYF
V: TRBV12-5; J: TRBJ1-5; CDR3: CASGPEGNQPQHF
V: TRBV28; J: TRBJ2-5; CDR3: CASTKGEAALQETQYF
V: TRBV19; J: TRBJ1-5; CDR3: CASSVRDRGRNQPQHF
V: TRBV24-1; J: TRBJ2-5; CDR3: CATSDPRGQGETQYF
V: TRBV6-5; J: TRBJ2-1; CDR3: CASSRGGTNNEQFF